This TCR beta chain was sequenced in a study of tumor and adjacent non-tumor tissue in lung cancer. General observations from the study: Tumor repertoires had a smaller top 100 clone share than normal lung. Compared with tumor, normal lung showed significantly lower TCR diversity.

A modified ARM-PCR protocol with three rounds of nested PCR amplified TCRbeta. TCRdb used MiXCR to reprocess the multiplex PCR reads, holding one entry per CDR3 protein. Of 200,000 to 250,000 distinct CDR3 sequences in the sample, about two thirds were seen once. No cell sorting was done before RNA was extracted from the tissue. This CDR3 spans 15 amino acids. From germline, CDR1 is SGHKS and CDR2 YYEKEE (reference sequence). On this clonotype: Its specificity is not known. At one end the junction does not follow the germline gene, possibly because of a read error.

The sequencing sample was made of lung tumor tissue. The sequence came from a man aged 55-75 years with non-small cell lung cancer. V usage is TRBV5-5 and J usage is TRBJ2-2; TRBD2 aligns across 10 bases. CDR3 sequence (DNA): TGTGTCTGCTATAGCGGGGGGACGAAGACCGGGGAGCTGTTTTTT. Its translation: CVCYSGGTKTGELFF.